A single sample is the source of the 25 T cell receptor beta chains below, sequenced in a study of T-cell memory formation after mild COVID-19. Each CDR3 protein is one row after TCRdb ran MiXCR on the 5' RACE reads. The sample holds 300,000 to 350,000 distinct CDR3 sequences; roughly an eighth are singletons and the top ten take roughly a fifth. Sequenced input: PBMCs or a T cell subset sorted from them (not recorded which). The receptor set was obtained from a man between 18 and 29 years old who had mild COVID-19 (a few samples of this study predate the infection). Cell type and time point are not known.

This chain links TRBV28 with TRBJ1-6, with 7 bases aligning to TRBD1. CDR1 is MDHEN and CDR2 is SYDVKM in the germline V gene. V shed 4 bases, J shed 7 bases, and the junction held 4 bases outside the gene matches. CDR3 length: 14 amino acids. The chain's CDR3 is CASSWGQLNSPLHF. Written as DNA, the CDR3 is TGTGCCAGCAGTTGGGGACAGCTGAATTCACCCCTCCACTTT.

In its sample, this clonotype was seen once. The chain recombines TRBV6-1 with TRBJ1-6, with 9 bases lining up with TRBD1. This CDR3 spans 15 amino acids. The trim removed 2 bases at V and 11 bases at J, leaving 7 bases unmatched. Germline CDR1 reads MNHNS; CDR2 reads SASEGT. CDR3 in DNA: TGTGCCAGCAGTGAACTAGGACAGGGGCGGACACCCCTCCACTTT. This encodes CASSELGQGRTPLHF.

This clonotype was found many times. The gene calls are TRBV5-1 and TRBJ2-3; unclear D gene. Looked up from germline, CDR1 is SGHRS and CDR2 is YFSETQ. Deletions cut 3 bases from V and 6 bases from J, with 8 bases between. This CDR3 has 12 residues. This CDR3 reads CASSYGWDTQYF. CDR3 in DNA: TGCGCCAGCAGCTATGGGTGGGATACGCAGTATTTT.

V and J are TRBV5-1 and TRBJ1-4, with 7 bases lining up with TRBD1. CDR1 is SGHRS and CDR2 is YFSETQ in the germline V gene. V was pared by 4 bases and J by 4 bases, with 7 bases of the junction left unmatched. CDR3 length: 15 amino acids. The CDR3 region is CASSHRGSGNEKLFF. CDR3 nucleotide sequence: TGCGCCAGCAGCCACAGGGGCAGCGGTAATGAAAAACTGTTTTTT. Using reference TRBV5-1 and TRBJ1-4 for the parts outside the CDR3, the full variable domain is KAGVTQTPRYLIKTRGQQVTLSCSPISGHRSVSWYQQTPGQGLQFLFEYFSETQRNKGNFPGRFSGRQFSNSRSEMNVSTLELGDSALYLCASSHRGSGNEKLFFGSGTQLSVL.

This clonotype was picked up a small number of times. In DNA, the CDR3 is TGCGCCAGCAGCCAAGTATCTCACGGGGCCGGGGAGCTGTTTTTT. It codes for CASSQVSHGAGELFF. The rearrangement joins TRBV4-3 to TRBJ2-2; possible D gene TRBD2, 5 bases. V lost 1 base and J 6 bases, leaving 12 bases between the germline ends. The length of the CDR3 is 15 residues. The germline CDR1 and CDR2 sequences are LGHNA and YSLEER.

The CDR3 DNA follows: TGTGCCAGCAGTACCTGGGACACCCATTACGAGCAGTACTTC. Residues: CASSTWDTHYEQYF. The chain has TRBV6-2 or TRBV6-3 and TRBJ2-7; D perhaps matches TRBD1 (6 bases). The CDR3 is made up of 14 amino acids. The germline V gene encodes CDR1 MNHEY and CDR2 SVGEGT. V lost 5 bases to trimming and J lost 4 bases, with 15 bases between them.

This clonotype has ten or more counts. The chain's CDR3 is CASSLARGSSGNTIYF. In DNA form, the CDR3 reads TGTGCCAGCAGCTTAGCGCGTGGGAGCTCTGGAAACACCATATATTTT. The chain has TRBV7-6 and TRBJ1-3; the D is unclear. V lost 0 bases and J 0 bases, leaving 9 bases between the germline ends. Germline CDR1 SGHVS, CDR2 FNYEAQ. The length of the CDR3 is 16 residues.

There are a few counts of this clonotype. This chain connects TRBV5-1 to TRBJ2-3; 7 bases are shared with TRBD2. The CDR3 spans 15 residues. Germline CDR1 SGHRS, CDR2 YFSETQ. V lost 4 bases to trimming and J lost 2 bases; unmatched junction nucleotides: 7. CDR3: CASSGRLASTDTQYF. DNA for the CDR3: TGCGCCAGCAGCGGACGACTAGCATCCACAGATACGCAGTATTTT.

This clonotype was picked up one time. The rearrangement links TRBV28 to TRBJ2-5, with a tentative D call TRBD2 (5 bases). Trimming pared 3 bases from V and 5 bases from J, leaving 13 bases between. The CDR3 runs to 14 residues. Germline V gene sequence: CDR1 MDHEN, CDR2 SYDVKM. The CDR3 region has the DNA TGTGCCAGCAGTTTCCTCTCGGGGTCCGAGACCCAGTACTTC. Its protein is CASSFLSGSETQYF.

This clonotype showed up just a few times. The chain combines TRBV9 with TRBJ2-5; either TRBD1 or TRBD2 may fit D (5 bases each). Germline CDR1 reads SGDLS; CDR2 reads YYNGEE. Trimming took 0 bases from V and 5 from J, leaving 11 bases between them. This CDR3 has 14 residues. The CDR3 loop is CASSVVGGVETQYF. The DNA of the CDR3 is TGTGCCAGCAGCGTAGTTGGGGGAGTTGAGACCCAGTACTTC.

Only one count was recorded for this clonotype. A read error may account for a junction end that differs from germline. This rearrangement joins TRBV18 to TRBJ1-2; a possible D gene is TRBD1 (6 bases). The CDR3 totals 14 residues. Germline assignment: CDR1 KGHSH and CDR2 LQKENI. Here the CDR3 DNA reads TGTGCTAGCTCACCAGGGACACAGGACTATGGCTACACCTTC. Translation gives CASSPGTQDYGYTF.

This clonotype was seen more than once but under ten times. This chain joins TRBV6-5 and TRBJ2-5; 9 nucleotides agree with TRBD2. Germline loops: CDR1 MNHEY, CDR2 SVGAGI. CDR3 length: 15 residues. V lost 4 bases to trimming and J lost 4 bases; unmatched junction nucleotides: 7. CDR3 sequence (DNA): TGTGCCAGCAGTTGGAGCGGGGGGCCCGGAGAGACCCAGTACTTC. Translation gives CASSWSGGPGETQYF.

V gene TRBV12-3 or TRBV12-4 combines with J gene TRBJ1-5; D is uncertain. With 1 base removed from V and 1 base from J, the gap between germline ends came to 5 bases. The CDR3 length is 14 residues. CDR3 nucleotides: TGTGCCAGCAGTTTAGTCTCCAGCAATCAGCCCCAGCATTTT. This translates into CASSLVSSNQPQHF.

The V call is TRBV4-1, the J call TRBJ2-1, with a tentative D call TRBD2 (5 bases). Trimming removed 4 bases from V and 10 bases from J, with 11 bases in between. The germline V gene encodes CDR1 MGHRA and CDR2 YSYEKL. The CDR3 totals 12 residues. CDR3 protein: CASSRPRREQFF. CDR3 sequence (DNA): TGCGCCAGCAGCCGACCTAGGAGGGAGCAGTTCTTC.

This clonotype was recorded many times. The chain recombines TRBV7-9 with TRBJ2-3, with 10 positions matching TRBD2. Losses at the gene ends were 5 bases for V and 2 bases for J; bases not matched to a gene: 7. Germline values: CDR1 SEHNR, CDR2 FQNEAQ (reference sequence). The CDR3 length is 16 residues. CDR3 loop: CASSEGLAGATDTQYF. The CDR3 bases are TGTGCCAGCAGCGAGGGGCTAGCGGGGGCCACAGATACGCAGTATTTT.

This clonotype was observed a handful of times. The J gene is TRBJ1-1, the V gene TRBV20-1, with a weak D call TRBD1 (5 bases). Germline loops: CDR1 DFQATT, CDR2 SNEGSKA (reference sequence). The CDR3 runs to 14 residues. Trimming removed 3 bases at V and 4 bases at J, with 15 bases between. CDR3 amino acids: CSARGGRSSTEAFF. CDR3 DNA sequence: TGCAGTGCTAGGGGGGGACGGAGTAGCACTGAAGCTTTCTTT.

The V gene is TRBV6-4, the J gene TRBJ1-2; 7 nucleotides align to TRBD1. Losses at the gene ends were 0 bases for V and 7 bases for J; bases not matched to a gene: 5. Germline assignment: CDR1 MRHNA and CDR2 SNTAGT. This CDR3 region has 14 residues. The CDR3 region has the DNA TGTGCCAGCAGTGACTCGGAGGGGGCCGGTGGCTACACCTTC. This gives the protein CASSDSEGAGGYTF.

In its sample, this clonotype was seen a few times. The chain uses TRBV29-1 and TRBJ1-1, with 8 bases matching TRBD1. CDR1 SQVTM and CDR2 ANQGSEA come from the germline V gene. The CDR3 is made up of 14 amino acids. Trimming took 7 bases from V and 0 from J; bases not matched to a gene: 7. CDR3 nucleotide sequence: TGCAGCGCCCTGGGGGGACAGGTGAACACTGAAGCTTTCTTT. It codes for CSALGGQVNTEAFF.

The rearrangement uses TRBV7-2 and TRBJ1-1, with TRBD1 identical over 11 bases. V lost 6 bases to trimming and J lost 4 bases; unmatched junction nucleotides: 4. CDR1 is SGHTA, CDR2 FQGNSA, per germline. The CDR3 totals 14 residues. The CDR3 here is CASSRDRGSTEAFF. The CDR3 bases are TGTGCCAGCAGTCGGGACAGGGGGAGCACTGAAGCTTTCTTT.

J is TRBJ2-5 and V is TRBV6-2 or TRBV6-3; D is unresolved. Germline V gene lookup returns CDR1 MNHEY and CDR2 SVGEGT. V lost 6 bases and J lost 1, with 9 bases in between. The CDR3 length is 13 residues. CDR3 protein: CASRPDAQETQYF. CDR3 DNA: TGTGCCAGCAGACCGGACGCCCAAGAGACCCAGTACTTC.

This clonotype was counted a few times. The chain couples TRBV6-2 or TRBV6-3 to TRBJ1-2; the D is unclear. Germline values: CDR1 MNHEY, CDR2 SVGEGT. Trimming left V 4 bases short and J 8 bases short, with 8 bases between. This CDR3 is built from 11 residues. The CDR3, as DNA: TGTGCCAGCAGTTGGGCGAGGGGCTACACCTTC. Protein product: CASSWARGYTF.

This clonotype was recorded at least ten times. The chain combines TRBV5-1 with TRBJ2-2; D might be TRBD1 or TRBD2, each matching 5 bases. Trimming removed 7 bases at V and 2 bases at J, with 9 bases between. The CDR3 consists of 13 residues. The germline V gene has CDR1 SGHRS and CDR2 YFSETQ. The CDR3 reads CASGGDNTGELFF. The CDR3, as DNA: TGCGCCAGCGGGGGAGATAACACCGGGGAGCTGTTTTTT.

The chain links TRBV7-7 to TRBJ2-2; weak D call: TRBD2 (6 bases). Trimming cost V 5 bases and J 1 base, with 20 bases left between them. CDR1 and CDR2 (germline): SSHAT, FNYEAQ (reference sequence). CDR3 length: 18 amino acids. The CDR3 is CASSPGRFGTLNTGELFF. Written as DNA, the CDR3 is TGTGCCAGCAGCCCCGGACGTTTCGGGACTCTGAACACCGGGGAGCTGTTTTTT.

The chain carries TRBV19 and TRBJ1-1; D may be TRBD1 (5 bases). V was clipped by 0 bases and J by 5 bases, with 16 bases between them. CDR1 LNHDA and CDR2 SQIVND come from the germline V gene (reference sequence). The CDR3 is 16 residues long. CDR3: CASSIDPGRIRTEAFF. In DNA, the CDR3 is TGTGCCAGTAGTATAGATCCGGGACGGATTAGGACTGAAGCTTTCTTT. The entire variable domain, with the rest obtained from reference TRBV19 and TRBJ1-1, is as follows: DGGITQSPKYLFRKEGQNVTLSCEQNLNHDAMYWYRQDPGQGLRLIYYSQIVNDFQKGDIAEGYSVSREKKESFPLTVTSAQKNPTAFYLCASSIDPGRIRTEAFFGQGTRLTVV.

Only a few counts were recorded for this clonotype. This chain uses TRBV7-3 with TRBJ2-5; D not resolved. The CDR3 has 14 amino acids. Germline assignment: CDR1 SGHTA and CDR2 FQGTGA. The V end lost 5 bases, the J end lost 1 base, and 11 bases lay between the germline ends. DNA for the CDR3: TGTGCCAGCAGCACGGACGGATCCCAAGAGACCCAGTACTTC. It specifies CASSTDGSQETQYF.